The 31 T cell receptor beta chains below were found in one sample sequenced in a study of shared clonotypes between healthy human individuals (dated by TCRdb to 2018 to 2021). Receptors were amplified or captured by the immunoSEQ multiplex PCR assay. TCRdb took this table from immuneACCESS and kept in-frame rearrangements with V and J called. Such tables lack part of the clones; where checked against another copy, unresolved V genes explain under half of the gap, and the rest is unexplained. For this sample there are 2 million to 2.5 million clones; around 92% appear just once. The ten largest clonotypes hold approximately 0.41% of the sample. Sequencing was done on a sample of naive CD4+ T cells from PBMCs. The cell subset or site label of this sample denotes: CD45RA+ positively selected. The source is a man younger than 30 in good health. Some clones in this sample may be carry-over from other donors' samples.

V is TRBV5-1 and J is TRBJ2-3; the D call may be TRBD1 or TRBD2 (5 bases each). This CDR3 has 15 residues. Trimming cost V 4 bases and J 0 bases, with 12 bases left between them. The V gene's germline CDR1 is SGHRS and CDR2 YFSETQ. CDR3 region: CASSPGRPSTDTQYF. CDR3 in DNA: TGCGCCAGCAGCCCGGGACGGCCTAGCACAGATACGCAGTATTTT. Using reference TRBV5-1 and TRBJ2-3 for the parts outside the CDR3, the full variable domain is KAGVTQTPRYLIKTRGQQVTLSCSPISGHRSVSWYQQTPGQGLQFLFEYFSETQRNKGNFPGRFSGRQFSNSRSEMNVSTLELGDSALYLCASSPGRPSTDTQYFGPGTRLTVL.

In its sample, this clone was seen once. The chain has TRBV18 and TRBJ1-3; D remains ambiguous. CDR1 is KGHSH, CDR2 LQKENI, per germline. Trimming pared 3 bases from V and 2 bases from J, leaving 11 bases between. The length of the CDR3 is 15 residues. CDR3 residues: CASSPDGVPGNTIYF. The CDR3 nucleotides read TGTGCCAGCTCACCGGACGGAGTCCCTGGAAACACCATATATTTT. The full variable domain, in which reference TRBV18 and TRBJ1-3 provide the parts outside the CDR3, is NAGVMQNPRHLVRRRGQEARLRCSPMKGHSHVYWYRQLPEEGLKFMVYLQKENIIDESGMPKERFSAEFPKEGPSILRIQQVVRGDSAAYFCASSPDGVPGNTIYFGEGSWLTVV.

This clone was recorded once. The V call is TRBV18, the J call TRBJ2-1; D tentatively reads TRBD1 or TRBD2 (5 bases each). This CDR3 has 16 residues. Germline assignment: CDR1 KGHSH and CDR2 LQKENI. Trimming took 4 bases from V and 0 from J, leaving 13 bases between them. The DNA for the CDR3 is TGTGCCAGCTCACTTAGGACTGGGGGCTCCTACAATGAGCAGTTCTTC. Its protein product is CASSLRTGGSYNEQFF.

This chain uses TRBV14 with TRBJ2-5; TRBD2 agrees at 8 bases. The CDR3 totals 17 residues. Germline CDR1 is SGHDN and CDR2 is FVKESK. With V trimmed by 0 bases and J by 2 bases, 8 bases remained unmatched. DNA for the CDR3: TGTGCCAGCAGCCAAGAATTTGTAGCGGGGCCGCAAGAGACCCAGTACTTC. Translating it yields CASSQEFVAGPQETQYF.

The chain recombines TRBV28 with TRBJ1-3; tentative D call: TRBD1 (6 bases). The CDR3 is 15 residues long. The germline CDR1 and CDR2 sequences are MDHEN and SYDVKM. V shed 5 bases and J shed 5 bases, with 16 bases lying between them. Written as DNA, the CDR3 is TGTGCCAGCAGTCGGAACGGGGGGGCCAGAAACACCATATATTTT. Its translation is CASSRNGGARNTIYF.

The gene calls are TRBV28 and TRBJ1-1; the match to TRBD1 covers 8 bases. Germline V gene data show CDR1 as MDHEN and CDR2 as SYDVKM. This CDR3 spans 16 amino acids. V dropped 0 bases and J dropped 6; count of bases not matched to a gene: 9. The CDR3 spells CASSLWLPGGKAEAFF. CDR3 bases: TGTGCCAGCAGTTTATGGTTACCAGGGGGCAAGGCTGAAGCTTTCTTT.

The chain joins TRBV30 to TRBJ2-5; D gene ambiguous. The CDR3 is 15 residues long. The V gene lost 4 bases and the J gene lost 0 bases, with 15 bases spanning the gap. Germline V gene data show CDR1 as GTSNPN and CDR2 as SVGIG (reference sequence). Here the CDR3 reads CAWTRLGRDQETQYF. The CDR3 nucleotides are TGTGCCTGGACCCGACTCGGACGGGACCAAGAGACCCAGTACTTC.

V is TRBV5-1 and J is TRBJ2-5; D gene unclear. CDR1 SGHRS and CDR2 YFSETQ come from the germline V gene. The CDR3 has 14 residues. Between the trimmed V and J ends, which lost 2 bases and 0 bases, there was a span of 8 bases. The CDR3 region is CASSFGADQETQYF. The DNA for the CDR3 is TGCGCCAGCAGCTTCGGAGCAGACCAAGAGACCCAGTACTTC.

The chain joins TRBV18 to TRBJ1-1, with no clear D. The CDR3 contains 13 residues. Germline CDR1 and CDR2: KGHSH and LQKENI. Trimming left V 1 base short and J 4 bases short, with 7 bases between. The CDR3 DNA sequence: TGTGCCAGCTCACCACTAGGGCTCACTGAAGCTTTCTTT. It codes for CASSPLGLTEAFF.

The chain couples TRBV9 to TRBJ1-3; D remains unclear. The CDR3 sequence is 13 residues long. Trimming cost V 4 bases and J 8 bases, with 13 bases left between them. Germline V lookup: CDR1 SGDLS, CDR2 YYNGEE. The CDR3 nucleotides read TGTGCCAGCAGCTTAAATCCCGGGGACACCATATATTTT. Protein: CASSLNPGDTIYF.

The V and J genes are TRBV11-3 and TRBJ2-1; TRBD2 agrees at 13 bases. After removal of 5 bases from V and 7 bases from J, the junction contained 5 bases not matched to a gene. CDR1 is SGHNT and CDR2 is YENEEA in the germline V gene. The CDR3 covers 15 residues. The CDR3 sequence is CASSAGTSGTNEQFF. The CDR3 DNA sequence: TGTGCCAGCAGCGCCGGGACTAGCGGGACAAATGAGCAGTTCTTC.

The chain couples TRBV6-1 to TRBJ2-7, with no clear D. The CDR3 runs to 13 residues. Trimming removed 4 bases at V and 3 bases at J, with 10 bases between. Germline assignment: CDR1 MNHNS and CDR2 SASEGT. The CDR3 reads CASSVAANYEQYF. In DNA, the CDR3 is TGTGCCAGCAGTGTAGCAGCTAACTACGAGCAGTACTTC.

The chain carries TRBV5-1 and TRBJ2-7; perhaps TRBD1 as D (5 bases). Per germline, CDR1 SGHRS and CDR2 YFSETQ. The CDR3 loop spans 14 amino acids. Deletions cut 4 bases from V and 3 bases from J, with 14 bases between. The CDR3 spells CASSPTEFRYEQYF. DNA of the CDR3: TGCGCCAGCAGCCCGACAGAGTTCCGCTACGAGCAGTACTTC.

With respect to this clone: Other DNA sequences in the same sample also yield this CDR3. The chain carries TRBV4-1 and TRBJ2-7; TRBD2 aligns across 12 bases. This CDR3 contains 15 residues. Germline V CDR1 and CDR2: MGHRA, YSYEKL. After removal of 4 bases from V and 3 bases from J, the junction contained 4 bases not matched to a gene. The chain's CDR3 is CASSPRLAGDYEQYF. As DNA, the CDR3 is TGCGCCAGCAGCCCCCGACTAGCGGGGGACTACGAGCAGTACTTC.

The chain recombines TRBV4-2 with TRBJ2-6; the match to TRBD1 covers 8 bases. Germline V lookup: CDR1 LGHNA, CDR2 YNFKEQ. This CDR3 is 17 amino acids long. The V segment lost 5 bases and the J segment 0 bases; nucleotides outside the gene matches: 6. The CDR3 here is CASSSGQGLSGANVLTF. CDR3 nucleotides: TGTGCCAGCAGCTCCGGACAGGGTCTCTCTGGGGCCAACGTCCTGACTTTC.

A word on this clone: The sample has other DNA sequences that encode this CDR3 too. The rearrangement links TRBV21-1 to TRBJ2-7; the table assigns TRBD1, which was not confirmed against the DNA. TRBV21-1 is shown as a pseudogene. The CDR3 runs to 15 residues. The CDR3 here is CASSNTGGPTYEQYF. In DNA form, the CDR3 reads TGTGCCAGCAGCAACACAGGGGGTCCTACCTACGAGCAGTACTTC.

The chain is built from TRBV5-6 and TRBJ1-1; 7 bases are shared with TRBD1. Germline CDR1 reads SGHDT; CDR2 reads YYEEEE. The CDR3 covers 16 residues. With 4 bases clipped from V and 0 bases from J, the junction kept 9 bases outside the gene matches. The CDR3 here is CASSLRTGALNTEAFF. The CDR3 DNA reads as TGTGCCAGCAGCCTGCGGACAGGAGCCCTGAACACTGAAGCTTTCTTT.

The DNA of the CDR3 is TGTGCCAGCAGCTTACAGACAGGTGCGGATGAAAAACTGTTTTTT. Translation: CASSLQTGADEKLFF. The chain employs TRBV5-4 and TRBJ1-4; maybe TRBD1 (6 bases). From germline, CDR1 is SGHNT and CDR2 YYREEE (reference sequence). The V gene lost 2 bases and the J gene lost 6 bases, with 14 bases spanning the gap. CDR3 length: 15 amino acids.

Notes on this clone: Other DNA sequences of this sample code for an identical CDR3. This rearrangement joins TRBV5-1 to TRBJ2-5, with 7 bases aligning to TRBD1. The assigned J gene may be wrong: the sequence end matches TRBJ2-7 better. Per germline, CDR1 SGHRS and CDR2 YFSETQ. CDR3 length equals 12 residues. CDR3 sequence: CASSSQGYEQYF. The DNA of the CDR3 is TGCGCCAGCAGCTCACAGGGGTACGAGCAGTACTTC.

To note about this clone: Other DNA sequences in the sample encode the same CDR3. Written as DNA, the CDR3 is TGTGCCAGCAGTTACCCGGAAGAGACCCAGTACTTC. Translation gives CASSYPEETQYF. The chain carries TRBV6-6 and TRBJ2-5; D gene ambiguous. This CDR3 region has 12 residues. Germline V gene data show CDR1 as MNHNY and CDR2 as SVGAGI (reference sequence). Trimming took off 2 bases at V and 3 bases at J, with 4 bases between the two ends.

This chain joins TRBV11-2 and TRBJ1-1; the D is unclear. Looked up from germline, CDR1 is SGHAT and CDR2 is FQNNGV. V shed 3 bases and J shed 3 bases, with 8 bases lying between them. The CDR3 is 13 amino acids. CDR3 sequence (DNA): TGTGCCAGCAGCTTGTTCCGGGACACTGAAGCTTTCTTT. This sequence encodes CASSLFRDTEAFF.

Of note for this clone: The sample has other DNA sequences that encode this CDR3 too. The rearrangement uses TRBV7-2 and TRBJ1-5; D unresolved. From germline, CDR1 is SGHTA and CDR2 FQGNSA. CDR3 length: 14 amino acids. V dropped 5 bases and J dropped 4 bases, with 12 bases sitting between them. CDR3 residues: CASSLRSGNQPQHF. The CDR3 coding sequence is TGTGCCAGCAGCCTCAGAAGCGGTAATCAGCCCCAGCATTTT.

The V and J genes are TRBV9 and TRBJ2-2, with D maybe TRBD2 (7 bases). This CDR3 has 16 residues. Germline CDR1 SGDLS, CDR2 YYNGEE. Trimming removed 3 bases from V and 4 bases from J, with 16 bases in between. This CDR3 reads CASSETLGGLTGELFF. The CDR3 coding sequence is TGTGCCAGCAGCGAGACCCTGGGGGGGCTCACCGGGGAGCTGTTTTTT.

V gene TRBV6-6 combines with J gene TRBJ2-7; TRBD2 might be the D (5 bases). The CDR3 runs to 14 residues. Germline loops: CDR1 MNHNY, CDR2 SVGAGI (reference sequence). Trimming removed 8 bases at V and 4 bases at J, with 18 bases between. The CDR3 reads CASAPESPGYEQYF. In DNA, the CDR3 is TGTGCCAGCGCCCCGGAGAGTCCGGGGTACGAGCAGTACTTC.

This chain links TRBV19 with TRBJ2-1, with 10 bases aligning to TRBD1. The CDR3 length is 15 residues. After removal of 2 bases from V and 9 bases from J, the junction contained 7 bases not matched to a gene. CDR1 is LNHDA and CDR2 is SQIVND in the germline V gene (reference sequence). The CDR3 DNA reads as TGTGCCAGTAGTATAAGATCCGGGACAGGGGTTGAGCAGTTCTTC. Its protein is CASSIRSGTGVEQFF.

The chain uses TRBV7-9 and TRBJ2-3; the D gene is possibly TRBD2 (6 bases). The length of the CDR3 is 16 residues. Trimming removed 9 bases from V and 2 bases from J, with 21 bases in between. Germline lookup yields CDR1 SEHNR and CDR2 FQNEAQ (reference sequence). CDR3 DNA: TGTGCCAGTACCCGTACTAGCACGCAACTCACAGATACGCAGTATTTT. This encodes CASTRTSTQLTDTQYF.

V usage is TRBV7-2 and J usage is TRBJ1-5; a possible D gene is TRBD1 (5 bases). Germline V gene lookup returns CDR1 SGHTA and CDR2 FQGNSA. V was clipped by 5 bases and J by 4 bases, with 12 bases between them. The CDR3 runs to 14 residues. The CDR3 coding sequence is TGTGCCAGCAGCCGGGGGGTAACAAATCAGCCCCAGCATTTT. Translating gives CASSRGVTNQPQHF.

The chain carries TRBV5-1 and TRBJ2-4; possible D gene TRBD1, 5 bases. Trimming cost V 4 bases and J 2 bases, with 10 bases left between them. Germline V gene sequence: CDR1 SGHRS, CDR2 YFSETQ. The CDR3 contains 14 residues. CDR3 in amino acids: CASSQDTSKNIQYF. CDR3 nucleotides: TGCGCCAGCAGCCAGGACACTTCCAAAAACATTCAGTACTTC.

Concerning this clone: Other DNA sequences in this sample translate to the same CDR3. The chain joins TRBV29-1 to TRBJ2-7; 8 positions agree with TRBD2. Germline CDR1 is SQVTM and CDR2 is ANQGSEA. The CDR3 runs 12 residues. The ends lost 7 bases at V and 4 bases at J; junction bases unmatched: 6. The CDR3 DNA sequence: TGCAGCGCAGGGACGGGAGGGTACGAGCAGTACTTC. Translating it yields CSAGTGGYEQYF.

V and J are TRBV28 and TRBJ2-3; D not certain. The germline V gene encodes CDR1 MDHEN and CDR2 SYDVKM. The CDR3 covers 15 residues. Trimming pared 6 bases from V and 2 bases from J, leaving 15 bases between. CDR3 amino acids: CASRASIPFTDTQYF. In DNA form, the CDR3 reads TGTGCCAGCAGAGCGTCTATTCCTTTCACAGATACGCAGTATTTT.

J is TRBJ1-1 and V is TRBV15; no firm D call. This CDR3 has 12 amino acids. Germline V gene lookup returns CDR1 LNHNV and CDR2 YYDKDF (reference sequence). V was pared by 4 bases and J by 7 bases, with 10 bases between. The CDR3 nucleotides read TGTGCCACCAGCACCATGATAAGTGAAGCTTTCTTT. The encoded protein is CATSTMISEAFF.